Below, 13 T cell receptor beta chains from the same sample are listed, as sequenced in a study of OX40 agonist ivuxolimab in advanced cancers. Sequencing used immunoSEQ multiplex PCR; TCRdb keeps in-frame clones, though not all of them. The data contain approximately 69,000 clones, over 90% of them singletons. Here the sequenced sample was CD4+ or CD8+ T cells sorted from blood, taken in a trial of the OX40 agonist ivuxolimab. The source is an adult with an advanced solid tumor such as melanoma, head and neck, liver or kidney cancer.

This sequence joins TRBV9 and TRBJ2-7, with TRBD2 matching over 10 bases. This CDR3 contains 19 residues. V trimming: 4 bases; J trimming: 0 bases; junction bases outside the gene matches: 16. Germline V CDR1 and CDR2: SGDLS, YYNGEE. Here the CDR3 reads CASSPQPEILAGNSYEQYF. The CDR3 DNA sequence: TGTGCCAGCAGCCCACAGCCGGAAATACTAGCGGGAAACTCCTACGAGCAGTACTTC.

This clone is a singleton in its sample. This chain uses TRBV5-1 with TRBJ2-3, with D possibly TRBD1 on 6 matching bases. V was trimmed by 4 bases and J by 2 bases, leaving 17 bases between them. Germline loops: CDR1 SGHRS, CDR2 YFSETQ. The CDR3 covers 16 residues. CDR3 residues: CASSPTGSSFTDTQYF. CDR3 nucleotide sequence: TGCGCCAGCAGCCCTACAGGGTCCTCTTTCACAGATACGCAGTATTTT.

This rearrangement joins TRBV28 to TRBJ1-4, with D possibly TRBD1 on 5 matching bases. There are 12 residues in the CDR3. The ends were cut back, 8 bases at V and 10 bases at J, with 14 bases in the middle. Per germline, CDR1 MDHEN and CDR2 SYDVKM. The CDR3 nucleotides are TGTGCCAGCGGGGGTTTGCTAGGAAAACTGTTTTTT. As protein: CASGGLLGKLFF.

V is TRBV7-2 and J is TRBJ2-7; 9 nucleotides align to TRBD2. This CDR3 has 18 residues. The germline V gene has CDR1 SGHTA and CDR2 FQGNSA. V gave up 5 bases and J gave up 0 bases; unmatched junction bases: 14. The CDR3: CASSPHHLAGLDSYEQYF. The CDR3 region has the DNA TGTGCCAGCAGCCCCCACCATCTAGCGGGATTGGACTCCTACGAGCAGTACTTC.

The CDR3 reads CACQVFGGDEQYF. Written as DNA, the CDR3 is TGTGCCTGTCAGGTTTTCGGGGGCGACGAGCAGTACTTC. The V and J genes are TRBV7-2 and TRBJ2-7; D tentatively fits TRBD1 or TRBD2 (6 bases each). The CDR3 has 13 residues. Trimming shortened V by 11 bases and J by 5 bases, and 19 bases separated the two germline ends. CDR1 and CDR2 (germline): SGHTA, FQGNSA.

J is TRBJ2-3 and V is TRBV4-3, with D possibly matching TRBD1 (6 bases). Germline assignment: CDR1 LGHNA and CDR2 YSLEER. V gave up 2 bases and J gave up 1 base, with 16 bases separating them. This CDR3 is built from 17 residues. This chain's CDR3 is CASSQHRESQGTDTQYF. The CDR3 nucleotides are TGCGCCAGCAGCCAACACAGGGAGTCTCAGGGCACAGATACGCAGTATTTT.

The V and J genes are TRBV14 and TRBJ2-7; D is ambiguous. From germline, CDR1 is SGHDN and CDR2 FVKESK. Trimming stripped 1 base from V and 2 bases from J, with 12 bases between. The CDR3 is 15 amino acids. The DNA of the CDR3 is TGTGCCAGCAGCCAAGGCCCCGGTTCTGCCTACGAGCAGTACTTC. Translated: CASSQGPGSAYEQYF.

This clone was recorded only once. This chain joins TRBV28 and TRBJ2-7; D might be TRBD1 or TRBD2, each matching 5 bases. V was shortened by 3 bases and J by 0 bases, with 12 bases between the two germline ends. The CDR3 loop spans 15 amino acids. Germline assignment: CDR1 MDHEN and CDR2 SYDVKM. CDR3 nucleotide sequence: TGTGCCAGCAGTTTGAGAGGGGCCCCCTCCTACGAGCAGTACTTC. It codes for CASSLRGAPSYEQYF. Drawing the rest from reference TRBV28 and TRBJ2-7, the complete variable domain is DVKVTQSSRYLVKRTGEKVFLECVQDMDHENMFWYRQDPGLGLRLIYFSYDVKMKEKGDIPEGYSVSREKKERFSLILESASTNQTSMYLCASSLRGAPSYEQYFGPGTRLTVT.

This rearrangement joins TRBV13 to TRBJ2-5; D gene unclear. Germline lookup yields CDR1 PRHDT and CDR2 FYEKMQ (reference sequence). V was trimmed by 0 bases and J by 0 bases, leaving 5 bases between them. The length of the CDR3 is 14 residues. DNA for the CDR3: TGTGCCAGCAGCTTAGGAGGGAACCAAGAGACCCAGTACTTC. This translates into CASSLGGNQETQYF.

V gene TRBV7-9 combines with J gene TRBJ2-1, with 7 positions matching TRBD2. The germline V gene encodes CDR1 SEHNR and CDR2 FQNEAQ (reference sequence). The CDR3 has 12 amino acids. Germline trimming cut 1 base from V and 12 bases from J; bases unmatched to any gene: 3. CDR3 coding DNA: TGTGCCAGCAGCTTAGGGTTAGCGGGGCAGTTCTTC. This codes for CASSLGLAGQFF.

The chain is built from TRBV5-5 and TRBJ2-7, with D possibly matching TRBD1 (6 bases). V was pared by 2 bases and J by 2 bases, with 23 bases between. Per germline, CDR1 SGHKS and CDR2 YYEKEE (reference sequence). This CDR3 region has 18 residues. The CDR3 DNA reads TGTGCCAGCAGCTTAGTCCCCACCGGACAGAGCTTAACCTACGAGCAGTACTTC. This gives the protein CASSLVPTGQSLTYEQYF. Supplemented by reference TRBV5-5 and TRBJ2-7, the full variable domain reads DAGVTQSPTHLIKTRGQQVTLRCSPISGHKSVSWYQQVLGQGPQFIFQYYEKEERGRGNFPDRFSARQFPNYSSELNVNALLLGDSALYLCASSLVPTGQSLTYEQYFGPGTRLTVT.

The genes are TRBV9 and TRBJ1-2, with D unresolved. The CDR3 runs 13 residues. Trimming took off 0 bases at V and 8 bases at J, with 11 bases between the two ends. Germline CDR1 reads SGDLS; CDR2 reads YYNGEE. CDR3 region: CASSVGGLGGYTF. The CDR3 DNA reads TGTGCCAGCAGCGTAGGCGGATTAGGGGGCTACACCTTC.

The chain uses TRBV19 and TRBJ1-4; 7 nucleotides agree with TRBD1. J lost 7 bases, V lost 3 bases, and 8 bases had no gene match. This CDR3 is 15 amino acids long. Germline CDR1 reads LNHDA; CDR2 reads SQIVND (reference sequence). CDR3 sequence: CASSMFRGAGEKLFF. The CDR3 DNA reads as TGTGCCAGTAGTATGTTCAGGGGGGCGGGTGAAAAACTGTTTTTT.